This T cell receptor beta chain is drawn from a study of blood T cell repertoires in COVID-19. Across the study: In each case, the material was cDNA or gDNA derived from T cells, B-cell-depleted T cells, or PBMCs.

Trimming at V came to 1 base and at J to 5 bases, leaving 4 bases not matched to a gene. Per germline, CDR1 SGHRS and CDR2 YFSETQ. This CDR3 is built from 15 residues. About this clone: Other DNA sequences in the same sample also yield this CDR3.

Clones were sequenced by immunoSEQ multiplex PCR, and TCRdb holds only the in-frame ones, with some missing. Among 90,000 to 110,000 clones listed, roughly 79% were seen once. V gene TRBV5-1 combines with J gene TRBJ2-1; TRBD2 aligns across 9 bases. This TCR was sampled from a man older than 75 with acute or convalescent COVID-19. Sequenced material: peripheral blood. In nucleotides, the CDR3 is TGCGCCAGCAGCTTGTTAGTAGCGGGAGACAATGAGCAGTTCTTC. Translated, it gives CASSLLVAGDNEQFF. The full variable domain, rest sourced from reference TRBV5-1 and TRBJ2-1, is KAGVTQTPRYLIKTRGQQVTLSCSPISGHRSVSWYQQTPGQGLQFLFEYFSETQRNKGNFPGRFSGRQFSNSRSEMNVSTLELGDSALYLCASSLLVAGDNEQFFGPGTRLTVL.